Below are 21 T cell receptor beta chains sequenced from a single sample in a study of shared clonotypes between healthy human individuals. Profiling relied on immunoSEQ multiplex PCR, and the TCRdb table lists in-frame clones only, not all of them. Altogether nearly 2 million clones are present, approximately 95% being singletons, with the ten largest covering more than 0.95%. Naive CD8 cells, CD45RO-negative and positively selected for CCR7, excluded terminally differentiated effector memory CD45RA+ cells. Material for sequencing was naive CD8+ T cells sorted from blood. These receptors were taken from a man in his late teens or twenties in good health.

The DNA of the CDR3 is TGTGCCTGGAGTGTTTTTGGTGGCAATCAGCCCCAGCATTTT. It translates to CAWSVFGGNQPQHF. The rearrangement uses TRBV30 and TRBJ1-5; no firm D call. The CDR3 contains 14 residues. Germline V gives CDR1 GTSNPN, CDR2 SVGIG (reference sequence). Between the trimmed V and J ends, which lost 0 bases and 2 bases, there was a span of 8 bases. The full variable domain, its missing parts supplied by reference TRBV30 and TRBJ1-5, is SQTIHQWPATLVQPVGSPLSLECTVEGTSNPNLYWYRQAAGRGLQLLFYSVGIGQISSEVPQNLSASRPQDRQFILSSKKLLLSDSGFYLCAWSVFGGNQPQHFGDGTRLSIL.

This clone is a singleton in its sample. The rearrangement uses TRBV5-4 and TRBJ1-2, with unresolved D. Per the germline V gene, CDR1 is SGHNT and CDR2 is YYREEE (reference sequence). The CDR3 covers 12 residues. Trimming pared 4 bases from V and 8 bases from J, leaving 12 bases between. CDR3 amino acids: CASSPGLGGYTF. CDR3 nucleotides: TGTGCCAGCAGCCCGGGCCTCGGCGGCTACACCTTC.

The rearrangement links TRBV2 to TRBJ2-5, with D perhaps being TRBD1 or TRBD2 (5 bases each). V lost 4 bases and J 4 bases, leaving 22 bases between the germline ends. Germline lookup yields CDR1 SNHLY and CDR2 FYNNEI. The CDR3 is 17 amino acids. The CDR3 DNA reads as TGTGCCAGCAGTGGGGGGTTCCTCCGAGGGGAGCGAGAGACCCAGTACTTC. Translated, it gives CASSGGFLRGERETQYF.

The genes are TRBV6-5 and TRBJ1-2, with D perhaps TRBD1 (5 bases). The CDR3 is made up of 15 amino acids. Trimming took 2 bases from V and 3 from J, leaving 13 bases between them. The V gene's germline CDR1 is MNHEY and CDR2 SVGAGI. CDR3 sequence: CASSYGPGYDYGYTF. The DNA of the CDR3 is TGTGCCAGCAGTTACGGGCCAGGGTATGACTATGGCTACACCTTC.

V usage is TRBV10-3 and J usage is TRBJ2-1, with D uncertain. Germline V gives CDR1 ENHRY, CDR2 SYGVKD. This CDR3 spans 15 amino acids. The ends were cut back, 5 bases at V and 6 bases at J, with 17 bases in the middle. The CDR3 loop is CAISPPPGPSNEQFF. CDR3 bases: TGTGCCATCAGTCCGCCCCCCGGACCGAGCAATGAGCAGTTCTTC.

V and J are TRBV5-4 and TRBJ2-7; weak D call: TRBD1 (6 bases). Germline CDR1 and CDR2: SGHNT and YYREEE (reference sequence). Between the trimmed V and J ends, which lost 4 bases and 5 bases, there was a span of 13 bases. The CDR3 runs to 13 residues. CDR3 region: CASSTQGSHEQYF. The CDR3 nucleotides read TGTGCCAGCAGCACACAGGGTTCCCACGAGCAGTACTTC. Supplemented by reference TRBV5-4 and TRBJ2-7, the full variable domain reads ETGVTQSPTHLIKTRGQQVTLRCSSQSGHNTVSWYQQALGQGPQFIFQYYREEENGRGNFPPRFSGLQFPNYSSELNVNALELDDSALYLCASSTQGSHEQYFGPGTRLTVT.

CDR3 amino acids: CASSWDYSWQYF. For the CDR3, the DNA is TGTGCCAGCAGCTGGGACTATTCGTGGCAGTACTTC. The chain has TRBV11-2 and TRBJ2-7, with TRBD2 matching 7 bases. The CDR3 runs to 12 residues. Germline trimming cut 4 bases from V and 9 bases from J; bases unmatched to any gene: 6. Looked up from germline, CDR1 is SGHAT and CDR2 is FQNNGV.

Of note for this clone: Distinct nucleotide sequences in the sample also encode this CDR3. The rearrangement uses TRBV19 and TRBJ2-7; no clear D. From germline, CDR1 is LNHDA and CDR2 SQIVND (reference sequence). V was trimmed by 3 bases and J by 2 bases, leaving 8 bases between them. The CDR3 runs to 13 residues. The CDR3 loop reads CASSISEAYEQYF. Written as DNA, the CDR3 is TGTGCCAGTAGTATTTCTGAAGCCTACGAGCAGTACTTC.

J is TRBJ2-5 and V is TRBV7-3; no clear D. The germline gives CDR1 SGHTA, CDR2 FQGTGA. The V gene lost 0 bases and the J gene lost 4 bases, with 6 bases spanning the gap. The CDR3 is 13 residues long. This CDR3 reads CASSLTNGETQYF. Written as DNA, the CDR3 is TGTGCCAGCAGCTTAACAAACGGAGAGACCCAGTACTTC.

On this clone itself: At one boundary the junction diverges from the germline segment, which might be a read error. The rearrangement links TRBV6-6 to TRBJ2-5; D perhaps matches TRBD2 (5 bases). This CDR3 has 16 amino acids. CDR1 is MNHNY and CDR2 is SVGAGI in the germline V gene (reference sequence). CDR3 in DNA: TGTGCCAGCAGTTACCTCGCCTTGCGGGCCCAAGGGACCCAGTACTTC. Translation: CASSYLALRAQGTQYF.

The chain recombines TRBV27 with TRBJ2-7, with D possibly being TRBD1 (6 bases). V dropped 0 bases and J dropped 1 base, with 13 bases sitting between them. There are 16 residues in the CDR3. Germline V gene data show CDR1 as MNHEY and CDR2 as SMNVEV (reference sequence). CDR3 residues: CASSLSAGVASYEQYF. In DNA, the CDR3 is TGTGCCAGCAGTTTATCTGCAGGGGTGGCGTCCTACGAGCAGTACTTC.

This clone was seen a single time. V is TRBV27 and J is TRBJ2-2, with no clear D. This CDR3 is 16 amino acids long. CDR1 and CDR2 from the germline V gene are MNHEY and SMNVEV (reference sequence). V lost 1 base and J 3 bases, leaving 12 bases between the germline ends. CDR3 protein: CASSLYIWGDTGELFF. The CDR3 coding sequence is TGTGCCAGCAGTTTATACATCTGGGGTGACACCGGGGAGCTGTTTTTT.

With regard to this clone: Relative to the germline gene, one junction end is altered; a read error may explain this. V usage is TRBV2 and J usage is TRBJ2-5; D is uncertain. Germline loops: CDR1 SNHLY, CDR2 FYNNEI. The CDR3 runs to 14 residues. The CDR3 region has the DNA TGTGCCAGCAGCCCTATACAGTCCCAAGGGACCCAGTACTTC. It is translated as CASSPIQSQGTQYF.

J is TRBJ2-4 and V is TRBV7-9, with 11 bases matching TRBD1. V lost 5 bases and J lost 6; bases outside the gene matches: 9. Germline lookup yields CDR1 SEHNR and CDR2 FQNEAQ (reference sequence). The CDR3 consists of 16 residues. The CDR3 sequence: CASSPGQGATVNIQYF. In DNA form, the CDR3 reads TGTGCCAGCAGCCCCGGACAGGGGGCGACTGTAAACATTCAGTACTTC.

This chain connects TRBV5-1 to TRBJ2-1; D remains ambiguous. The CDR3 totals 13 residues. Trimming took 0 bases from V and 7 from J, leaving 8 bases between them. Germline values: CDR1 SGHRS, CDR2 YFSETQ. This CDR3 reads CASSLVSGNEQFF. The CDR3 DNA follows: TGCGCCAGCAGCTTGGTTTCCGGGAATGAGCAGTTCTTC.

This clone was recorded once. The V call is TRBV11-2, the J call TRBJ1-2, with D tentatively TRBD1 (5 bases). Trimming shortened V by 0 bases and J by 2 bases, and 13 bases separated the two germline ends. CDR3 length: 16 residues. From germline, CDR1 is SGHAT and CDR2 FQNNGV. The CDR3 protein is CASSLDPGRLNYGYTF. The CDR3 nucleotides read TGTGCCAGCAGCTTAGATCCGGGACGGCTAAACTATGGCTACACCTTC.

V usage is TRBV5-6 and J usage is TRBJ2-7, with TRBD2 matching 11 bases. CDR3 length equals 15 residues. Germline trimming cut 4 bases from V and 4 bases from J; bases unmatched to any gene: 7. Germline assignment: CDR1 SGHDT and CDR2 YYEEEE. This CDR3 reads CASSLRLAGPYEQYF. CDR3 nucleotide sequence: TGTGCCAGCAGCCTAAGACTAGCGGGACCATACGAGCAGTACTTC.

The chain recombines TRBV9 with TRBJ2-1, with a possible D match to TRBD2 (6 bases). The V and J ends lost 0 bases and 8 bases respectively, with 24 bases between them. CDR3 size: 18 residues. Germline CDR1 is SGDLS and CDR2 is YYNGEE. In DNA form, the CDR3 reads TGTGCCAGCAGCGTAGCCCTTCATCCGGGACTCGCGAGGGATGAGCAGTTCTTC. It specifies CASSVALHPGLARDEQFF.

On this clone: Other nucleotide sequences in the sample specify the same CDR3. The gene calls are TRBV19 and TRBJ2-7; D tentatively reads TRBD1 or TRBD2 (6 bases each). With 1 base removed from V and 1 base from J, the gap between germline ends came to 11 bases. The CDR3 consists of 15 residues. Germline CDR1 reads LNHDA; CDR2 reads SQIVND (reference sequence). The CDR3 is CASSIGRGPSYEQYF. CDR3 sequence (DNA): TGTGCCAGTAGTATAGGACGGGGGCCGTCCTACGAGCAGTACTTC.

This rearrangement joins TRBV6-1 to TRBJ2-7, with D tentatively TRBD1 (5 bases). Germline V gives CDR1 MNHNS, CDR2 SASEGT. V was shortened by 4 bases and J by 3 bases, with 7 bases between the two germline ends. CDR3 length equals 12 residues. CDR3 residues: CASSVDNYEQYF. The CDR3 DNA reads TGTGCCAGCAGTGTGGACAACTACGAGCAGTACTTC.

CDR3 residues: CASSLRLAVTDTQYF. Here the CDR3 DNA reads TGTGCCAGCAGCTTACGACTAGCCGTCACAGATACGCAGTATTTT. This chain joins TRBV11-2 and TRBJ2-3; TRBD2 aligns across 7 bases. In germline, CDR1 is SGHAT, CDR2 FQNNGV. V dropped 2 bases and J dropped 2; count of bases not matched to a gene: 4. CDR3 length: 15 amino acids. The full variable domain, rest sourced from reference TRBV11-2 and TRBJ2-3, is EAGVAQSPRYKIIEKRQSVAFWCNPISGHATLYWYQQILGQGPKLLIQFQNNGVVDDSQLPKDRFSAERLKGVDSTLKIQPAKLEDSAVYLCASSLRLAVTDTQYFGPGTRLTVL.